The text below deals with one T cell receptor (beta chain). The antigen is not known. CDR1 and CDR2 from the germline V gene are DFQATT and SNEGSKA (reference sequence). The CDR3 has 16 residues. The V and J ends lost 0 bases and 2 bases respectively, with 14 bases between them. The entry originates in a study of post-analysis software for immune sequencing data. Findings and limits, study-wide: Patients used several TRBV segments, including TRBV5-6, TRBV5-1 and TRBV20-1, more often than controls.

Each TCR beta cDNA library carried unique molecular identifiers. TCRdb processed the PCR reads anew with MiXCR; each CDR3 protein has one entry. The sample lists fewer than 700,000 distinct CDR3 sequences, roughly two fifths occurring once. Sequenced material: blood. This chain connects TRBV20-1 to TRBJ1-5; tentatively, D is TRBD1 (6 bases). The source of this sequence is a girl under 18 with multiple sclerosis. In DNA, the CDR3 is TGCAGTGCTAGAGATCTGTCAGGGGTAGGCAATCAGCCCCAGCATTTT. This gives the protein CSARDLSGVGNQPQHF.